This TCR beta chain was found in a study of blood T cell repertoires in COVID-19. This CDR3 is built from 14 residues. Germline CDR1 is SEHNR and CDR2 is FQNEAQ (reference sequence). Trimming took off 4 bases at V and 1 base at J, with 10 bases between the two ends. Profiling relied on immunoSEQ multiplex PCR, and the TCRdb table lists in-frame clones only, not all of them. The sample carries 250,000 to 300,000 clones, roughly 90% recorded once. The clonotype was recovered from a man over 45 with acute or convalescent COVID-19. Sequenced input: peripheral blood. V and J are TRBV7-9 and TRBJ1-1; D possibly corresponds to TRBD1 (6 bases). The CDR3, as DNA: TGTGCCAGCAGCTCGACCAGGGGGAACACTGAAGCTTTCTTT. This translates into CASSSTRGNTEAFF.